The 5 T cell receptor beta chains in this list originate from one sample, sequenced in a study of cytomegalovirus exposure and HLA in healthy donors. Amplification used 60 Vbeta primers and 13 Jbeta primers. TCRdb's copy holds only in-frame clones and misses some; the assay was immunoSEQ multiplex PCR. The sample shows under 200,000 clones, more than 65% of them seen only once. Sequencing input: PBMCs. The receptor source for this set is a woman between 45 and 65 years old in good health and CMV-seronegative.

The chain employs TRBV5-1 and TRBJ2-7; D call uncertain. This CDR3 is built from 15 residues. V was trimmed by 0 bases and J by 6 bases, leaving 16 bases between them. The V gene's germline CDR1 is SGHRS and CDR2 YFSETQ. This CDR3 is CASSLASQVSAEQYF. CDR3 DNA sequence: TGCGCCAGCAGCTTGGCGTCCCAGGTTTCTGCCGAGCAGTACTTC.

The CDR3 here is CASSLQTGGDTQYF. CDR3 nucleotide sequence: TGTGCCAGCAGCTTACAGACAGGGGGAGATACGCAGTATTTT. V and J are TRBV11-2 and TRBJ2-3; TRBD1 agrees at 9 bases. Trimming at V came to 2 bases and at J to 5 bases, leaving 2 bases not matched to a gene. Germline V lookup: CDR1 SGHAT, CDR2 FQNNGV. The CDR3 has 14 amino acids.

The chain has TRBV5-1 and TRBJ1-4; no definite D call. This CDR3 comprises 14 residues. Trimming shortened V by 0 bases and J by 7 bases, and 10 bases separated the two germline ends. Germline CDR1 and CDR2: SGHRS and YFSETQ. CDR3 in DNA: TGCGCCAGCAGCTTGGGTGTTCCTGTTGAAAAACTGTTTTTT. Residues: CASSLGVPVEKLFF.

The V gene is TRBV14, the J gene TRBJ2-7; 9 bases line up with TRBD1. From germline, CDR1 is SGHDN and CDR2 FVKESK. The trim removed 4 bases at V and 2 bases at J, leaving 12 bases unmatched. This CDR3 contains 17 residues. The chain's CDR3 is CASSPQRGDRVTYEQYF. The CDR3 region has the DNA TGTGCCAGCAGCCCCCAAAGGGGGGACAGGGTGACCTACGAGCAGTACTTC.

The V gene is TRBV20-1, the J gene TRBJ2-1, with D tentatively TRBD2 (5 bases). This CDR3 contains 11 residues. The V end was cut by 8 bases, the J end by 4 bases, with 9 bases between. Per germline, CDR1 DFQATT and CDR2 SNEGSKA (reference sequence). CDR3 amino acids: CSQPGYNEQFF. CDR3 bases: TGCAGTCAACCGGGGTACAATGAGCAGTTCTTC.